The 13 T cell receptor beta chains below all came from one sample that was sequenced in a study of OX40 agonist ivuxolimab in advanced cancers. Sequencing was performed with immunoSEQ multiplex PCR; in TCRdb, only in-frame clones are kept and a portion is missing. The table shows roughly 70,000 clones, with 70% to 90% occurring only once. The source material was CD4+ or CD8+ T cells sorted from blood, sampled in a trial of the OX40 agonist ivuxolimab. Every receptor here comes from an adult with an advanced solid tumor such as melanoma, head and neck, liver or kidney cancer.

The CDR3: CASSDSHRGITEAFF. The CDR3 region has the DNA TGTGCCAGCAGTGATTCCCACAGGGGGATCACTGAAGCTTTCTTT. The rearrangement uses TRBV6-1 and TRBJ1-1, with 8 bases matching TRBD1. CDR1 is MNHNS, CDR2 SASEGT, per germline. Trimming at V came to 3 bases and at J to 4 bases, leaving 7 bases not matched to a gene. The length of the CDR3 is 15 residues.

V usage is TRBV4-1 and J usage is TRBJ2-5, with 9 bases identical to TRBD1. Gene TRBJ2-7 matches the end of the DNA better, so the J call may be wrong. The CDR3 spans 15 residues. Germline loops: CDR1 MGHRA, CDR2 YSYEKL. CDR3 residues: CASSQMGQGSYEQYF. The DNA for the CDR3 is TGCGCCAGCAGCCAAATGGGACAGGGCTCCTACGAGCAGTACTTC.

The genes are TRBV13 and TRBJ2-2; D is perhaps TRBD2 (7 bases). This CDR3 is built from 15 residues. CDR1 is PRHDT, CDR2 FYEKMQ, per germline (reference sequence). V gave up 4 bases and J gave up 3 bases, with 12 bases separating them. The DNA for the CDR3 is TGTGCCAGCAGCTCGGGGGGCAGGGACACCGGGGAGCTGTTTTTT. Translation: CASSSGGRDTGELFF.

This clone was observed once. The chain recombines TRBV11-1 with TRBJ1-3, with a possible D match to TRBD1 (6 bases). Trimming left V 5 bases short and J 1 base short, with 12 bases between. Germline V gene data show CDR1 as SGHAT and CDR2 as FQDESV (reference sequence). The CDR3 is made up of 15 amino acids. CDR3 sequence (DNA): TGTGCCAGCAGCCTCAAGGGGGGATCTGGAAACACCATATATTTT. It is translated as CASSLKGGSGNTIYF.

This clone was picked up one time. CDR3 sequence (DNA): TGTGCCAGCAGTGATCGTTACGAGCAGTACTTC. It specifies CASSDRYEQYF. This chain links TRBV6-5 with TRBJ2-7; no clear D gene. The CDR3 extends over 11 amino acids. V was shortened by 5 bases and J by 4 bases, with 6 bases between the two germline ends. The germline V gene has CDR1 MNHEY and CDR2 SVGAGI.

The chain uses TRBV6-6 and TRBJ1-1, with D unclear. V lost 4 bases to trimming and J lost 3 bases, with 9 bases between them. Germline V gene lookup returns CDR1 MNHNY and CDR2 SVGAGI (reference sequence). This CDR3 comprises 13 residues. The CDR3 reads CASSLTRDTEAFF. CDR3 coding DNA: TGTGCCAGCAGTTTAACCCGTGACACTGAAGCTTTCTTT.

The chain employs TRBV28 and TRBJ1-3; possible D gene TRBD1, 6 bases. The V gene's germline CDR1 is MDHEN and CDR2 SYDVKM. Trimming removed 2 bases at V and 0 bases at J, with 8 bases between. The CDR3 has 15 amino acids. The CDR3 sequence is CASSLTGRSGNTIYF. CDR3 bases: TGTGCCAGCAGTTTAACAGGGCGCTCTGGAAACACCATATATTTT.

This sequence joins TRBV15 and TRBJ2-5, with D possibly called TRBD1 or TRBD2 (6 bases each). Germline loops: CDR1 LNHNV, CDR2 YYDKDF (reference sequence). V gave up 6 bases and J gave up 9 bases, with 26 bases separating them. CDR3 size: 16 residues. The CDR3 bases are TGTGCCACCAGGGAGGTTAGGGGCCCCGGGGGCGAGGCCCAGTACTTC. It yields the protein CATREVRGPGGEAQYF.

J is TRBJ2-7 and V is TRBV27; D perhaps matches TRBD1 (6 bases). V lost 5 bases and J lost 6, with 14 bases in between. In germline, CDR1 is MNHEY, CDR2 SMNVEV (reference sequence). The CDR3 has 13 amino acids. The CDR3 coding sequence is TGTGCCAGCAGTAACAGGGCTTCGGGCGAGCAGTACTTC. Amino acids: CASSNRASGEQYF.

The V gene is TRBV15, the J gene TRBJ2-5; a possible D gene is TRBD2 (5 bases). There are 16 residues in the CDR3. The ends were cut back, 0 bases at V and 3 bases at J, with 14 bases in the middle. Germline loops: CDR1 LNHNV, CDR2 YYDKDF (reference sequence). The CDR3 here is CATSRDYRGREETQYF. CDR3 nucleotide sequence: TGTGCCACCAGCAGAGATTATCGCGGGCGCGAAGAGACCCAGTACTTC.

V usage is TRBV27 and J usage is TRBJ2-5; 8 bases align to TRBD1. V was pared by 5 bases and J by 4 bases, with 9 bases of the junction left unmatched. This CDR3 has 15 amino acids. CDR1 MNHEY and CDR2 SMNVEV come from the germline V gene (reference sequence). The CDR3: CASSGQGLAGETQYF. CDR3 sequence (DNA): TGTGCCAGCAGTGGACAGGGCCTCGCGGGAGAGACCCAGTACTTC.

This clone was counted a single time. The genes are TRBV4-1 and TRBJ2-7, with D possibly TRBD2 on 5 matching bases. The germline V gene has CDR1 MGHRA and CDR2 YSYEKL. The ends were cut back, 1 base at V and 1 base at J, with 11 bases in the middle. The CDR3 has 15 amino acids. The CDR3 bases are TGCGCCAGCAGCCAAGCGGGGAAAAAGTCCTACGAGCAGTACTTC. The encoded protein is CASSQAGKKSYEQYF.

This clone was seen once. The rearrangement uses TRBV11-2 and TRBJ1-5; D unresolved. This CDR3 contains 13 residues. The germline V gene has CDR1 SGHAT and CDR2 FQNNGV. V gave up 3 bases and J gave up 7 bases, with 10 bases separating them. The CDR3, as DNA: TGTGCCAGCAGCTTGTGGACGGACCAGCCCCAGCATTTT. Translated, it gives CASSLWTDQPQHF.